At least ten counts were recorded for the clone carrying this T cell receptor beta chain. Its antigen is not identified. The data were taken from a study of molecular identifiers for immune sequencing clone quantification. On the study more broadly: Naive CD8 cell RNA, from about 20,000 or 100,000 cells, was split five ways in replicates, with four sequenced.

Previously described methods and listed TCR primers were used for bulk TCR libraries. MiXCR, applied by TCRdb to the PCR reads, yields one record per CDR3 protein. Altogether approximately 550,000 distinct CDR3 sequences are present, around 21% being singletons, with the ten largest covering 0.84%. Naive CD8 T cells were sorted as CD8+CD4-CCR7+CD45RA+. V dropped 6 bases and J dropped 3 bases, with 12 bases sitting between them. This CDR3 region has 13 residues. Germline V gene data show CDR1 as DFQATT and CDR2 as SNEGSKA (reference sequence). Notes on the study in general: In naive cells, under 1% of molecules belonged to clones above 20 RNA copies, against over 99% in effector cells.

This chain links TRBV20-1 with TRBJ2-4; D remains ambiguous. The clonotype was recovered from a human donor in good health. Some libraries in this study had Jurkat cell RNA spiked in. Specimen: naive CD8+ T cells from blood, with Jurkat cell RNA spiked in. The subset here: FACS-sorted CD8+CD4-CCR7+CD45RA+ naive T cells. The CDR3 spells CSATSRNKNIQYF. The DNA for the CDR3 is TGCAGTGCGACCAGCCGAAACAAAAACATTCAGTACTTC.